This is a list of T cell receptor beta chains from one sample in a study of molecular identifiers for immune sequencing clone quantification. TCRdb reanalysed the PCR reads using MiXCR and keeps one entry per CDR3 protein. Of a few hundred thousand distinct CDR3 sequences in the sample, around 21% were seen once. Source material: naive CD8+ T cells from blood, with Jurkat cell RNA spiked in. Receptors were obtained from a human donor in good health. Some libraries in this study had Jurkat cell RNA spiked in. CDR3s include the opening cysteine and the closing phenylalanine or tryptophan.

v_call,cdr3_aa
TRBV4-1,CASSQVTGGETQYF
TRBV7-9,CASSFSGTPMGEQYF
TRBV4-3,CASSHDSVGGPPDTQYF
TRBV15,CATSRDRGGSGNTIYF
TRBV4-1,CASSRGPGYEQYF
TRBV27,CASSLTTGGQPQHF
TRBV13,CASSLGTGTPGNTIYF
TRBV7-2,CASNHFGGSETQYF
TRBV28,CASSSQLDTQYF
TRBV29-1,CSVGPAGGEAFF
TRBV6-5,CASSFAGSSYNEQFF
TRBV29-1,CSVSLYTEAFF
TRBV11-2,CASSLEGQELQIREQFF
TRBV28,CASSHSIMDLVTTDEQYF